These 18 T cell receptor beta chains were sequenced from one sample in a study of blood T cell repertoires in COVID-19. Profiled with immunoSEQ multiplex PCR; TCRdb holds only in-frame clones, not every one. The sample lists hundreds of thousands of clones, around 90% occurring once. Sequenced sample: PBMCs or T cells enriched from blood (not recorded which). These receptors all stem from a woman in her sixties in a cohort exposed to, infected with or recovered from COVID-19 (not recorded which).

In nucleotides, the CDR3 is TGTGCCAGCAGCGCCACCTCCGGGACAGGGGGCCCGAAGACCCAGTACTTC. This encodes CASSATSGTGGPKTQYF. The chain uses TRBV5-4 and TRBJ2-5; 12 nucleotides agree with TRBD1. Looked up from germline, CDR1 is SGHNT and CDR2 is YYREEE (reference sequence). J lost 6 bases, V lost 4 bases, and 13 bases had no gene match. The length of the CDR3 is 17 residues.

This sequence joins TRBV4-2 and TRBJ1-1; no clear D gene. This CDR3 contains 16 residues. CDR1 is LGHNA and CDR2 is YNFKEQ in the germline V gene. The V gene lost 4 bases and the J gene lost 1 base, with 16 bases spanning the gap. CDR3 residues: CASSPEGLRKNTEAFF. CDR3 nucleotides: TGTGCCAGCAGCCCAGAAGGTCTGAGGAAGAACACTGAAGCTTTCTTT.

The chain combines TRBV3-1 (or the pseudogene TRBV3-2) with TRBJ2-4; the match to TRBD2 covers 7 bases. The CDR3 sequence is 19 residues long. The trim removed 4 bases at V and 0 bases at J, leaving 15 bases unmatched. CDR1 and CDR2 from the germline V gene are LGHDT and YNNKEL (reference sequence). CDR3 DNA: TGTGCCAGCAGCCCAATTATCGGCGGGAGTGATCTAGCCAAAAACATTCAGTACTTC. This gives the protein CASSPIIGGSDLAKNIQYF.

The chain has TRBV7-9 and TRBJ2-2; a weak D match, TRBD1 (6 bases). CDR1 is SEHNR and CDR2 is FQNEAQ in the germline V gene (reference sequence). This CDR3 contains 14 residues. Trimming pared 5 bases from V and 11 bases from J, leaving 18 bases between. The CDR3 nucleotides read TGTGCCAGCAGCGAAAACAGGGTGCAGGCCGAGCTGTTTTTT. This translates into CASSENRVQAELFF. The whole variable domain, remainder taken from reference TRBV7-9 and TRBJ2-2, is DTGVSQNPRHKITKRGQNVTFRCDPISEHNRLYWYRQTLGQGPEFLTYFQNEAQLEKSRLLSDRFSAERPKGSFSTLEIQRTEQGDSAMYLCASSENRVQAELFFGEGSRLTVL.

This sequence joins TRBV6-5 and TRBJ1-4; no clear D. Germline values: CDR1 MNHEY, CDR2 SVGAGI. Trimming took off 6 bases at V and 5 bases at J, with 13 bases between the two ends. The CDR3 is 14 amino acids. For the CDR3, the DNA is TGTGCCAGCAGGCTGACGGGAAAGAATGAAAAACTGTTTTTT. Translated: CASRLTGKNEKLFF.

This clone showed up just a few times. The chain combines TRBV10-3 with TRBJ1-5; D call uncertain. Germline values: CDR1 ENHRY, CDR2 SYGVKD. With 4 bases removed from V and 4 bases from J, the gap between germline ends came to 5 bases. The CDR3 loop spans 12 amino acids. CDR3: CAISGTNQPQHF. Here the CDR3 DNA reads TGTGCCATCAGTGGAACTAATCAGCCCCAGCATTTT.

The chain combines TRBV2 with TRBJ2-2, with TRBD2 matching 13 bases. The germline V gene has CDR1 SNHLY and CDR2 FYNNEI. This CDR3 has 17 residues. V lost 5 bases and J lost 0; bases outside the gene matches: 3. The CDR3 here is CASSWTSGSANTGELFF. The CDR3 DNA follows: TGTGCCAGCAGTTGGACTAGCGGGAGCGCGAACACCGGGGAGCTGTTTTTT. Full variable domain (remainder filled in from reference TRBV2 and TRBJ2-2): EPEVTQTPSHQVTQMGQEVILRCVPISNHLYFYWYRQILGQKVEFLVSFYNNEISEKSEIFDDQFSVERPDGSNFTLKIRSTKLEDSAMYFCASSWTSGSANTGELFFGEGSRLTVL.

Concerning this clone: This sample also contains other DNA sequences that code for the same CDR3. The gene calls are TRBV9 and TRBJ1-2; 7 positions match TRBD1. The J segment lost 3 bases and the V segment lost 0 bases, leaving 5 bases of the junction unmatched. The CDR3 spans 15 residues. Germline CDR1 reads SGDLS; CDR2 reads YYNGEE. The CDR3 protein is CASSVGQGGDYGYTF. DNA of the CDR3: TGTGCCAGCAGCGTAGGACAGGGAGGTGACTATGGCTACACCTTC.

The chain recombines TRBV28 with TRBJ2-3, with 11 bases aligning to TRBD2. The CDR3 extends over 18 amino acids. The germline CDR1 and CDR2 sequences are MDHEN and SYDVKM. The V gene end was trimmed by 5 bases and the J gene end by 3 bases; junction bases not matched to a gene: 13. The CDR3 coding sequence is TGTGCCAGCAGTGGGGGGATACTAGCGGGAGTTGCGACAGATACGCAGTATTTT. Translated, it gives CASSGGILAGVATDTQYF.

This rearrangement joins TRBV30 to TRBJ2-1; TRBD2 aligns across 8 bases. CDR1 is GTSNPN and CDR2 is SVGIG in the germline V gene (reference sequence). The CDR3 is 16 amino acids. The V gene end was trimmed by 0 bases and the J gene end by 6 bases; junction bases not matched to a gene: 10. The CDR3 bases are TGTGCCTGGAGTGTACGATCCGGGAGGGCCCCCAATGAGCAGTTCTTC. Translation gives CAWSVRSGRAPNEQFF.

V usage is TRBV11-3 and J usage is TRBJ2-1, with 11 nucleotides matching TRBD1. The germline CDR1 and CDR2 sequences are SGHNT and YENEEA. The CDR3 runs 12 residues. J lost 13 bases, V lost 5 bases, and 4 bases had no gene match. CDR3 nucleotide sequence: TGTGCCAGCAGCAGGGGACAGGGGGATCAGTTCTTC. It encodes CASSRGQGDQFF.

This chain connects TRBV19 to TRBJ2-1; no definite D call. The CDR3 loop spans 15 amino acids. Germline V gene lookup returns CDR1 LNHDA and CDR2 SQIVND (reference sequence). Trimming took 3 bases from V and 3 from J, leaving 12 bases between them. CDR3 sequence (DNA): TGTGCCAGTAGTATGAGCATGCGGAACTACAATGAGCAGTTCTTC. Protein: CASSMSMRNYNEQFF.

The V and J genes are TRBV11-2 and TRBJ2-5; D is perhaps TRBD1 (6 bases). V lost 1 base and J lost 3, with 12 bases in between. Looked up from germline, CDR1 is SGHAT and CDR2 is FQNNGV. The CDR3 length is 15 residues. In nucleotides, the CDR3 is TGTGCCAGCAGCTTAGGAGCACAGGGAAAAGAGACCCAGTACTTC. As protein: CASSLGAQGKETQYF. Full variable domain (rest looked up from reference TRBV11-2 and TRBJ2-5): EAGVAQSPRYKIIEKRQSVAFWCNPISGHATLYWYQQILGQGPKLLIQFQNNGVVDDSQLPKDRFSAERLKGVDSTLKIQPAKLEDSAVYLCASSLGAQGKETQYFGPGTRLLVL.

This clone has just one count. The chain links TRBV4-2 to TRBJ2-7; TRBD2 agrees at 8 bases. With V trimmed by 2 bases and J by 3 bases, 6 bases remained unmatched. CDR3 length equals 15 residues. Germline loops: CDR1 LGHNA, CDR2 YNFKEQ. The CDR3 protein is CASSQREGTGYEQYF. CDR3 nucleotides: TGTGCCAGCAGCCAACGGGAGGGAACAGGCTACGAGCAGTACTTC.

This clone was seen just once. J is TRBJ1-1 and V is TRBV11-2; D unresolved. This CDR3 has 13 amino acids. Trimming took 7 bases from V and 1 from J, leaving 10 bases between them. Germline V gene data show CDR1 as SGHAT and CDR2 as FQNNGV. As DNA, the CDR3 is TGTGCCAGCACCCAGTTCACGAACACTGAAGCTTTCTTT. It yields the protein CASTQFTNTEAFF.

This clone appeared a few times. V and J are TRBV28 and TRBJ1-2; 7 bases fit TRBD1. This CDR3 has 14 amino acids. CDR1 and CDR2 from the germline V gene are MDHEN and SYDVKM. V lost 6 bases and J lost 7; bases outside the gene matches: 11. This CDR3 is CASRGQVNLFGYTF. For the CDR3, the DNA is TGTGCCAGCAGAGGACAGGTGAACCTTTTTGGCTACACCTTC.

The chain has TRBV20-1 and TRBJ1-4; possibly TRBD1 for D (6 bases). V lost 3 bases to trimming and J lost 5 bases, with 16 bases between them. Germline V gives CDR1 DFQATT, CDR2 SNEGSKA (reference sequence). The CDR3 length is 15 residues. Written as DNA, the CDR3 is TGCAGTGCTAGTCGGGGGGGCACGATAAATGAAAAACTGTTTTTT. This sequence encodes CSASRGGTINEKLFF.

The rearrangement uses TRBV6-5 and TRBJ2-7, with 10 bases aligning to TRBD1. With 6 bases clipped from V and 6 bases from J, the junction kept 5 bases outside the gene matches. The CDR3 has 13 amino acids. Germline CDR1 reads MNHEY; CDR2 reads SVGAGI. This CDR3 reads CASSPTGGGEQYF. Written as DNA, the CDR3 is TGTGCCAGCAGCCCGACAGGGGGCGGCGAGCAGTACTTC.